The clone carrying this T cell receptor (beta chain) is labeled medium-sized. Its matching antigen is unknown. The data were obtained in a study of OX40 agonist ivuxolimab in advanced cancers. Study details: Patients' therapy was ivuxolimab, an antibody that acts as an agonist of OX40 (CD134). Males comprised around 80% of the group, whose mean age was about 61 years (range about 23 to 80).

Study-wide results and caveats: There were also nonresponders showing low normalized T-cell clonal expansion.

Trimming cost V 0 bases and J 3 bases, with 8 bases left between them. Germline CDR1 reads SGHDN; CDR2 reads FVKESK. The CDR3 has 14 amino acids. Data came from immunoSEQ multiplex PCR; TCRdb stores just in-frame clones and leaves some out. The profile shows approximately 35,000 clones, roughly four fifths of them singletons. This chain joins TRBV14 and TRBJ1-1, with D unresolved. The TCR comes from an adult with an advanced solid tumor such as melanoma, head and neck, liver or kidney cancer. Here the sequenced sample was CD4+ or CD8+ T cells sorted from blood, taken in a trial of the OX40 agonist ivuxolimab. CDR3 protein: CASSQDWGYTEAFF. The CDR3 DNA is TGTGCCAGCAGCCAAGATTGGGGTTACACTGAAGCTTTCTTT. The variable domain in full, completed from reference TRBV14 and TRBJ1-1, reads EAGVTQFPSHSVIEKGQTVTLRCDPISGHDNLYWYRRVMGKEIKFLLHFVKESKQDESGMPNNRFLAERTGGTYSTLKVQPAELEDSGVYFCASSQDWGYTEAFFGQGTRLTVV.